Following are 12 T cell receptor beta chains from one sample sequenced in a study of PD-1 blockade in classical Hodgkin lymphoma. Time point described: cycle 4 day 1 (C4D1), after five to seven weeks of nivolumab. Each patient experienced a relapse that followed autologous stem cell transplantation, and brentuximab vedotin exposure varied. Method: immunoSEQ multiplex PCR; TCRdb's copy keeps in-frame clones and lacks some. The table lists roughly 64,000 clones, about 90% of them singletons, with about 9.3% in the top ten. This material consisted of peripheral blood mononuclear cells (PBMCs), taken before the fourth cycle of nivolumab. The receptors come from a human donor with classical Hodgkin lymphoma.

The chain links TRBV6-5 to TRBJ2-1, with TRBD2 matching 9 bases. The V gene's germline CDR1 is MNHEY and CDR2 SVGAGI. CDR3 length: 15 amino acids. J was trimmed by 2 bases and V by 3 bases; bases with no gene match: 2. DNA of the CDR3: TGTGCCAGCAGTTATAGCGGGGGTCCCTACAATGAGCAGTTCTTC. Translation gives CASSYSGGPYNEQFF.

The rearrangement links TRBV18 to TRBJ2-3, with TRBD2 matching over 8 bases. This CDR3 spans 16 amino acids. Germline V gene sequence: CDR1 KGHSH, CDR2 LQKENI. The junction had 8 bases not matched to a gene; V was cut back by 2 bases and J by 4 bases. Here the CDR3 reads CASSPLSGGASDTQYF. In DNA form, the CDR3 reads TGTGCCAGCTCACCATTGTCCGGGGGGGCCTCAGATACGCAGTATTTT.

The V call is TRBV19, the J call TRBJ2-7, with 8 positions matching TRBD1. Germline values: CDR1 LNHDA, CDR2 SQIVND (reference sequence). The J segment lost 5 bases and the V segment lost 6 bases, leaving 12 bases of the junction unmatched. The CDR3 contains 15 residues. The CDR3 DNA is TGTGCCAGTAGCCTCGGGACAGGTTCTGCAGACGAGCAGTACTTC. Its protein product is CASSLGTGSADEQYF.

The rearrangement joins TRBV30 to TRBJ1-2, with D perhaps matching TRBD1 (5 bases). CDR3 length: 13 residues. Germline values: CDR1 GTSNPN, CDR2 SVGIG (reference sequence). V was cut by 2 bases and J by 4 bases, with 11 bases left in between. The CDR3 nucleotides read TGTGCCTGGAGTACCCCGGGACTCTATGGCTACACCTTC. Its translation is CAWSTPGLYGYTF.

The V and J genes are TRBV5-6 and TRBJ1-1; tentative D call: TRBD1 (5 bases). This CDR3 comprises 17 residues. V was clipped by 1 base and J by 0 bases, with 16 bases between them. Germline V gene sequence: CDR1 SGHDT, CDR2 YYEEEE. CDR3 nucleotide sequence: TGTGCCAGCAGCTTGCTTCGGGGGAAAAACATGAACACTGAAGCTTTCTTT. Translated: CASSLLRGKNMNTEAFF.

J is TRBJ2-5 and V is TRBV7-3; a weak D match, TRBD2 (6 bases). The CDR3 has 19 residues. The germline gives CDR1 SGHTA, CDR2 FQGTGA. The V end lost 5 bases, the J end lost 1 base, and 26 bases lay between the germline ends. The CDR3 DNA sequence: TGTGCCAGCAGCCCCCGTGATCCGGGACTCCTATCCATCCAAGAGACCCAGTACTTC. This translates into CASSPRDPGLLSIQETQYF.

The CDR3 reads CAWTPDGYNEQFF. The DNA of the CDR3 is TGTGCCTGGACCCCAGACGGATACAATGAGCAGTTCTTC. The rearrangement links TRBV30 to TRBJ2-1; the D is unclear. V was clipped by 4 bases and J by 4 bases, with 11 bases between them. Germline CDR1 and CDR2: GTSNPN and SVGIG (reference sequence). The CDR3 has 13 amino acids.

The gene calls are TRBV29-1 and TRBJ2-7, with a weak D call TRBD2 (5 bases). V was clipped by 6 bases and J by 7 bases, with 16 bases between them. Germline assignment: CDR1 SQVTM and CDR2 ANQGSEA. The CDR3 covers 12 residues. DNA for the CDR3: TGCAGCGTAACCTTGGCAGGAGGAGAGCAGTACTTC. Translated: CSVTLAGGEQYF.

The chain combines TRBV6-5 with TRBJ1-1; 9 bases line up with TRBD1. V lost 5 bases, J lost 6 bases, and 1 base stayed unmatched. This CDR3 spans 12 amino acids. Germline CDR1 reads MNHEY; CDR2 reads SVGAGI. DNA for the CDR3: TGTGCCAGCAGTGGACAGGGGCCTGAAGCTTTCTTT. Translation: CASSGQGPEAFF.

The chain links TRBV5-4 to TRBJ2-5, with TRBD1 matching 7 bases. V lost 3 bases, J lost 2 bases, and 4 bases stayed unmatched. Germline CDR1 reads SGHNT; CDR2 reads YYREEE (reference sequence). The length of the CDR3 is 14 residues. CDR3 nucleotides: TGTGCCAGCAGCTCGGGACAGCGACAAGAGACCCAGTACTTC. Its protein product is CASSSGQRQETQYF.

The V call is TRBV4-1, the J call TRBJ2-1; tentatively, D is TRBD1 or TRBD2 (6 bases each). This CDR3 is built from 13 residues. Trimming pared 4 bases from V and 6 bases from J, leaving 10 bases between. Germline V gene sequence: CDR1 MGHRA, CDR2 YSYEKL. The chain's CDR3 is CASSRGASNEQFF. The DNA for the CDR3 is TGCGCCAGCAGCCGGGGGGCTTCCAATGAGCAGTTCTTC.

This sequence joins TRBV30 and TRBJ2-3; no clear D. The V and J ends lost 3 bases and 4 bases respectively, with 5 bases between them. The length of the CDR3 is 11 residues. Germline-derived CDR1 and CDR2 are GTSNPN and SVGIG (reference sequence). CDR3 bases: TGTGCCTGGAGCTTAGCAGATACGCAGTATTTT. Residues: CAWSLADTQYF. The complete variable domain, with remaining parts taken from reference TRBV30 and TRBJ2-3, reads SQTIHQWPATLVQPVGSPLSLECTVEGTSNPNLYWYRQAAGRGLQLLFYSVGIGQISSEVPQNLSASRPQDRQFILSSKKLLLSDSGFYLCAWSLADTQYFGPGTRLTVL.